This T cell receptor beta chain is drawn from a study of T cell responses to AZD1222 COVID-19 vaccine. General observations from the study: Recipients of AZD1222 seropositive at baseline numbered only 5 to 7. Clonal diversity was possibly underestimated; the donors were predominantly white British and more often female. Spike-specific TCR breadth rose after two AZD1222 doses, and depth rose as well. Repertoires were sampled only after the peak T cell response.

With respect to this clone: What it binds is unknown.

V lost 8 bases to trimming and J lost 7 bases; unmatched junction nucleotides: 6. Germline V gene sequence: CDR1 SNHLY, CDR2 FYNNEI. The CDR3 spans 13 residues. Sequencing was performed with immunoSEQ multiplex PCR; in TCRdb, only in-frame clones are kept and a portion is missing. The sample includes around 67,000 clones, about 83% of them seen just once. The genes are TRBV2 and TRBJ2-1; 9 bases are a match to TRBD1. The sample here was peripheral blood, taken 28 days after the second AZD1222 dose. The clonotype comes from an adult who received the AZD1222 COVID-19 vaccine. The CDR3, as DNA: TGTGCCAGCGCCGGGACAGGGCAGAATGAGCAGTTCTTC. Its protein is CASAGTGQNEQFF. The whole variable domain, filled in from reference TRBV2 and TRBJ2-1, reads EPEVTQTPSHQVTQMGQEVILRCVPISNHLYFYWYRQILGQKVEFLVSFYNNEISEKSEIFDDQFSVERPDGSNFTLKIRSTKLEDSAMYFCASAGTGQNEQFFGPGTRLTVL.